Sequencing of this TCR beta chain was carried out in a study of blood T cell repertoires in COVID-19. Overall study context: COVID-19 samples from acute and convalescent phases originated in the United States, Italy and Spain. PBMCs, B-cell-depleted T cells, or T cells provided the cDNA or gDNA that made up the material.

The germline gives CDR1 MNHEY, CDR2 SMNVEV (reference sequence). V shed 6 bases, J shed 3 bases, and the junction held 6 bases outside the gene matches. This CDR3 spans 15 amino acids. Authors' processing steps: By means of reference gene primer amplification, nucleated cell counts were estimated. Profiled with immunoSEQ multiplex PCR; TCRdb holds only in-frame clones, not every one. V and J calls and clone size are as listed in that table; D and trimming were resolved from the DNA. The table records around 150,000 clones, roughly 88% of them present only once. The specimen sequenced was peripheral blood. The sequence derives from an elderly woman with active or convalescent COVID-19. The chain is built from TRBV27 and TRBJ2-2; TRBD2 matches 8 bases. CDR3 nucleotide sequence: TGTGCCAGCAGCTGGGCGGGGGGTGACACCGGGGAGCTGTTTTTT. Encoded protein: CASSWAGGDTGELFF.